What follows is one T cell receptor beta chain and its context. The data originate from a study of blood T cell repertoires in COVID-19. Study as a whole: Specimens from acute and convalescent COVID-19 originated in the United States, Italy and Spain. PBMCs, B-cell-depleted T cells, or T cells were the source of the cDNA or gDNA that made up the material.

Here immunoSEQ multiplex PCR was the method, and the copy in TCRdb shows in-frame clones only, minus some. The sample carries 300,000 or so clones, about 90% recorded once. V lost 1 base and J lost 6, with 24 bases in between. The CDR3 is 18 amino acids. The V gene's germline CDR1 is LGHDT and CDR2 YNNKEL (reference sequence). The TCR sequence derives from a man between 18 and 35 years old who had recovered from COVID-19. The sample consisted of peripheral blood. This chain links TRBV3-1 (or the pseudogene TRBV3-2) with TRBJ1-2; a possible D gene is TRBD1 (5 bases). CDR3 sequence: CASSQGWGEVAVSDGYTF. The CDR3 bases are TGTGCCAGCAGCCAAGGTTGGGGGGAAGTTGCCGTTTCTGATGGCTACACCTTC.